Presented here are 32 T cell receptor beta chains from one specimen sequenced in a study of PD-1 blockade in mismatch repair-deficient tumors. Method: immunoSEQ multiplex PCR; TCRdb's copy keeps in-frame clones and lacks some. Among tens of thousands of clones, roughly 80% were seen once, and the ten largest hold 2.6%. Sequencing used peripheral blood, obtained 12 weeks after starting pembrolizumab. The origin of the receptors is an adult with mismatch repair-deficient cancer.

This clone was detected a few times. The CDR3 loop is CASSNYAIQYF. The DNA for the CDR3 is TGTGCCAGCAGCAATTACGCCATTCAGTACTTC. This chain links TRBV5-6 with TRBJ2-4; D gene uncertain. Trimming took 4 bases from V and 9 from J, leaving 8 bases between them. The V gene's germline CDR1 is SGHDT and CDR2 YYEEEE. The CDR3 has 11 residues.

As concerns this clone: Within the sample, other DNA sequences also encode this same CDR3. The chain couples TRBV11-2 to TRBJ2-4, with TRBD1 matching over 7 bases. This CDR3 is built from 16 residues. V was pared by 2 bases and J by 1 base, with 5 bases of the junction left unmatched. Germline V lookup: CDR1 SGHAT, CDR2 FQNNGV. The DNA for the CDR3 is TGTGCCAGCAGCTTACAACAGGGGTTGGCCAAAAACATTCAGTACTTC. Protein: CASSLQQGLAKNIQYF.

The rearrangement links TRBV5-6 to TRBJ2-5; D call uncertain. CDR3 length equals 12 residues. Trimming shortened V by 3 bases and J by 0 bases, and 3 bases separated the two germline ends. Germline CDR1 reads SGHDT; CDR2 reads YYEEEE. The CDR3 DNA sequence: TGTGCCAGCAGCTCGTACCAAGAGACCCAGTACTTC. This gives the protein CASSSYQETQYF.

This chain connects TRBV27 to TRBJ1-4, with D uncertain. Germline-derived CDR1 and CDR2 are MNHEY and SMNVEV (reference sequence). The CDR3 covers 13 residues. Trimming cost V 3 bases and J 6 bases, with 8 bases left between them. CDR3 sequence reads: CASSFKPYEKLFF. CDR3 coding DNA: TGTGCCAGCAGTTTTAAACCTTATGAAAAACTGTTTTTT.

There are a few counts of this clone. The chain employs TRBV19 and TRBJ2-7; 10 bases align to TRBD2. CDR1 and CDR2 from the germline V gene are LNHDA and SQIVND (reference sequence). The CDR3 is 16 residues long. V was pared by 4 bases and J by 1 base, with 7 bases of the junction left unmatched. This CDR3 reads CASSNFRAGGSYEQYF. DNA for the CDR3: TGTGCCAGTAGTAACTTTAGAGCGGGAGGGTCCTACGAGCAGTACTTC.

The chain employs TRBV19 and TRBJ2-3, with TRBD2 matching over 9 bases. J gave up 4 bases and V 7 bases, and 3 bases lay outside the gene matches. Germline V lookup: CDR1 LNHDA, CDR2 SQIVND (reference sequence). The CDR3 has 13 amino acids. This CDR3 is CASKTSGADTQYF. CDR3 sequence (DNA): TGTGCCAGTAAGACTAGCGGAGCAGATACGCAGTATTTT.

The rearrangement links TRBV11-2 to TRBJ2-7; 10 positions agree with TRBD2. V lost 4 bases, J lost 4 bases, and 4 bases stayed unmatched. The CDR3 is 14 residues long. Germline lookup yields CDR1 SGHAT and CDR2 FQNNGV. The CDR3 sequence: CASSSEAGGYEQYF. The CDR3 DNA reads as TGTGCCAGCAGCTCGGAAGCGGGAGGGTACGAGCAGTACTTC.

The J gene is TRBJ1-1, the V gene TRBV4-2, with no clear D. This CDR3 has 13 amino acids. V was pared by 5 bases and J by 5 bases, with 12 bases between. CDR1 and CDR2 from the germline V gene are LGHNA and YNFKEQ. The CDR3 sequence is CASSFEGWTEAFF. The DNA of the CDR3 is TGTGCCAGCAGCTTCGAGGGATGGACTGAAGCTTTCTTT.

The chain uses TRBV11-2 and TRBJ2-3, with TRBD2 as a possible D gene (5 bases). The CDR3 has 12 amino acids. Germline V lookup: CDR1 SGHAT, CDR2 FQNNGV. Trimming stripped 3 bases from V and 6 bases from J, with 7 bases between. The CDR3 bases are TGTGCCAGCAGCTTCCAGCGGGATACGCAGTATTTT. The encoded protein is CASSFQRDTQYF.

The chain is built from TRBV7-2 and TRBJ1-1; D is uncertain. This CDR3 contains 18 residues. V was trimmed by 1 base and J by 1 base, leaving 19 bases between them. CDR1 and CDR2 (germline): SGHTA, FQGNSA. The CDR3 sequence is CASSLGSGTLRPNTEAFF. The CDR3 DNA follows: TGTGCCAGCAGCTTAGGATCGGGAACTCTGAGACCGAACACTGAAGCTTTCTTT.

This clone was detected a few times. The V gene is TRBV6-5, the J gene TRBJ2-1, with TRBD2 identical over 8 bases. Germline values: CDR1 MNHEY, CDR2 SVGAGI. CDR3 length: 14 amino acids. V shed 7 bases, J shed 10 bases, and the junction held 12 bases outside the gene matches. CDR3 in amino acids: CASKRLAGTPEQFF. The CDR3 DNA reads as TGTGCCAGCAAGCGTTTAGCGGGAACGCCCGAGCAGTTCTTC.

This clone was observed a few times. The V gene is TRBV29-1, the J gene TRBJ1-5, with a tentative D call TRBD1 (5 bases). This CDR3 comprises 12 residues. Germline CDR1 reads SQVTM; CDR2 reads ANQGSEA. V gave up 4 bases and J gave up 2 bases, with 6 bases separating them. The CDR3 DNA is TGCAGCGTTGGGGACGGCAATCAGCCCCAGCATTTT. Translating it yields CSVGDGNQPQHF. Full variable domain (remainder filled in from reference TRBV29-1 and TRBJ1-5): SAVISQKPSRDICQRGTSLTIQCQVDSQVTMMFWYRQQPGQSLTLIATANQGSEATYESGFVIDKFPISRPNLTFSTLTVSNMSPEDSSIYLCSVGDGNQPQHFGDGTRLSIL.

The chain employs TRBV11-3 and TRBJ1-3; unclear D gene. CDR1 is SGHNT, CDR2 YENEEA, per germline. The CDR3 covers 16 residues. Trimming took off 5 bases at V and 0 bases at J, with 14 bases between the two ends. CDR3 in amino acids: CASSVGPTSSGNTIYF. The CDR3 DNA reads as TGTGCCAGCAGCGTCGGGCCTACGAGCTCTGGAAACACCATATATTTT.

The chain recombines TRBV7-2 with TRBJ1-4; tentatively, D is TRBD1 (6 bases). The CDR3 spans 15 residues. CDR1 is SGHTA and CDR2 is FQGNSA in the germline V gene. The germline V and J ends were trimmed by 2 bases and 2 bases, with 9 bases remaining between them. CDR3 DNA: TGTGCCAGCAGCTTAACAGGGTCCACTAATGAAAAACTGTTTTTT. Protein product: CASSLTGSTNEKLFF.

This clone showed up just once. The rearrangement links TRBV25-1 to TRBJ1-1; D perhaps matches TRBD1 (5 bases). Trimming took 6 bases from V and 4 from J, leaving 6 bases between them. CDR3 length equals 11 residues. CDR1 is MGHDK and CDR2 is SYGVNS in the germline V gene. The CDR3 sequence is CASSQGTEAFF. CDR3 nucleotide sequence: TGTGCCAGCAGCCAGGGCACTGAAGCTTTCTTT. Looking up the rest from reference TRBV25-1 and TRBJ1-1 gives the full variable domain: EADIYQTPRYLVIGTGKKITLECSQTMGHDKMYWYQQDPGMELHLIHYSYGVNSTEKGDLSSESTVSRIRTEHFPLTLESARPSHTSQYLCASSQGTEAFFGQGTRLTVV.

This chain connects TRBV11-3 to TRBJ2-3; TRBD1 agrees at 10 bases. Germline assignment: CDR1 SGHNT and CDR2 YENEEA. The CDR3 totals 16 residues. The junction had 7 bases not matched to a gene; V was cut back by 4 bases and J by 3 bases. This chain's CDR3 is CASSSPTGGMTDTQYF. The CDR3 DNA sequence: TGTGCCAGCAGCTCGCCGACAGGGGGCATGACAGATACGCAGTATTTT.

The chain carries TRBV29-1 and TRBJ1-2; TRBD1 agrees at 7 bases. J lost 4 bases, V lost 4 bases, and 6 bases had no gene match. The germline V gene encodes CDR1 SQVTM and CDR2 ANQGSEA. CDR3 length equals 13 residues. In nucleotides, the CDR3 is TGCAGCGTTGCGACAGGGTTTGGCTATGGCTACACCTTC. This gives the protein CSVATGFGYGYTF.

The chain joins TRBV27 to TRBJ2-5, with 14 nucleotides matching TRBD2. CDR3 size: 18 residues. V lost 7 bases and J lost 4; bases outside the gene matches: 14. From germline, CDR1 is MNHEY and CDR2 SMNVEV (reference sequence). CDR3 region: CASIVTERLAGGPETQYF. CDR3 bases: TGTGCCAGCATTGTGACCGAACGACTAGCGGGAGGGCCAGAGACCCAGTACTTC.

The DNA of the CDR3 is TGTGCCAGCATCGACCCCTCGGGGGGAGTCTATGGCTACACCTTC. This codes for CASIDPSGGVYGYTF. The gene calls are TRBV6-5 and TRBJ1-2, with a possible D match to TRBD1 (5 bases). Trimming shortened V by 7 bases and J by 4 bases, and 19 bases separated the two germline ends. CDR3 length: 15 amino acids. Germline CDR1 is MNHEY and CDR2 is SVGAGI.

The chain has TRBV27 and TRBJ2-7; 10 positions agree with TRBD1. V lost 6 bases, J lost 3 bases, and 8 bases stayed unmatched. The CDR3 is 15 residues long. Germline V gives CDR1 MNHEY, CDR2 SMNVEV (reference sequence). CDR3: CASRQSGTGDYEQYF. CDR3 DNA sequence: TGTGCCAGCAGACAATCCGGGACAGGGGACTACGAGCAGTACTTC.

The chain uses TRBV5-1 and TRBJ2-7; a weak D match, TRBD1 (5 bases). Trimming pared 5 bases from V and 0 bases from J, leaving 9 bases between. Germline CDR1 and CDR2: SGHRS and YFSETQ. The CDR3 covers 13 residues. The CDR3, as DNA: TGCGCCAGCAGTACAAGGGGCTCCTACGAGCAGTACTTC. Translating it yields CASSTRGSYEQYF.

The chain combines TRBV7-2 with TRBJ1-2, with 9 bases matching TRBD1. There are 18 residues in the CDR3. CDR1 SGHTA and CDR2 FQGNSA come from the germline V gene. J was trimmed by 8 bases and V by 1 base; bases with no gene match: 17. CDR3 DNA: TGTGCCAGCAGCTTAGTTGTGTGGGACAGGGAATATCGTGAAGGCTACACCTTC. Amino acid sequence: CASSLVVWDREYREGYTF.

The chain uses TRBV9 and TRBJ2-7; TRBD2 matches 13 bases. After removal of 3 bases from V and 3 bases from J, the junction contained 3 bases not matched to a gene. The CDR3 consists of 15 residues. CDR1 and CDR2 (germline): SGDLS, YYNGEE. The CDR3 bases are TGTGCCAGCAGCGGGACTAGCGGGAGTCTCTACGAGCAGTACTTC. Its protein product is CASSGTSGSLYEQYF.

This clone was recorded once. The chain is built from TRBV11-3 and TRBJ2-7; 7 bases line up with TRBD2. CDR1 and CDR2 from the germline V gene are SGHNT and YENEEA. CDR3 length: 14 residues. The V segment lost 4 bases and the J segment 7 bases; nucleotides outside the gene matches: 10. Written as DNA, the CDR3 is TGTGCCAGCAGCTCCAGCGGGACTCTTCGGGAGCAGTACTTC. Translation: CASSSSGTLREQYF.

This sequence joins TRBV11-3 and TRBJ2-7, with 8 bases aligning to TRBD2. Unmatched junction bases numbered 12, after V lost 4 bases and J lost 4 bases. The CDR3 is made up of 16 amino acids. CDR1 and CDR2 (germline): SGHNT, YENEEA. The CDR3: CASSSYRGGSGYEQYF. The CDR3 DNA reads TGTGCCAGCAGCTCCTATCGGGGGGGGAGCGGGTACGAGCAGTACTTC. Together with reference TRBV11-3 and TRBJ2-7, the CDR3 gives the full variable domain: EAGVVQSPRYKIIEKKQPVAFWCNPISGHNTLYWYLQNLGQGPELLIRYENEEAVDDSQLPKDRFSAERLKGVDSTLKIQPAELGDSAVYLCASSSYRGGSGYEQYFGPGTRLTVT.

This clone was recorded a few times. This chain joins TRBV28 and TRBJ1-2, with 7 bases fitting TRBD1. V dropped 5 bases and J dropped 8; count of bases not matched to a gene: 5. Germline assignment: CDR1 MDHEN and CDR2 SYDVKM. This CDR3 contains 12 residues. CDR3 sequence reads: CASSAGQRGYTF. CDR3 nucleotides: TGTGCCAGCAGTGCGGGACAGCGGGGCTACACCTTC.

The CDR3 coding sequence is TGTGCCAGCAGTTCCCAAGGGACAGGGGTCAGCAATCAGCCCCAGCATTTT. Translation gives CASSSQGTGVSNQPQHF. V gene TRBV27 combines with J gene TRBJ1-5; TRBD1 matches 10 bases. The CDR3 totals 17 residues. Germline-derived CDR1 and CDR2 are MNHEY and SMNVEV (reference sequence). Trimming cost V 4 bases and J 1 base; bases outside gene matches: 7.

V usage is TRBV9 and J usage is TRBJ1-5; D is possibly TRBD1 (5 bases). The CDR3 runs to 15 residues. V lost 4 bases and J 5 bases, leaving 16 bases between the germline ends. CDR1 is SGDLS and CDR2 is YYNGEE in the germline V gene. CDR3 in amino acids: CASSPGRGVDQPQHF. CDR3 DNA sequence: TGTGCCAGCAGCCCCGGGCGAGGGGTGGATCAGCCCCAGCATTTT.

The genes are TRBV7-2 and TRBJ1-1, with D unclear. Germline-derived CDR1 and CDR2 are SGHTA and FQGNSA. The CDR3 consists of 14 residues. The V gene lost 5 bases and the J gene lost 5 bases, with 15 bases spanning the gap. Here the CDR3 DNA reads TGTGCCAGCAGCCGCCCGTGGGCGGGAACTGAAGCTTTCTTT. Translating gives CASSRPWAGTEAFF.

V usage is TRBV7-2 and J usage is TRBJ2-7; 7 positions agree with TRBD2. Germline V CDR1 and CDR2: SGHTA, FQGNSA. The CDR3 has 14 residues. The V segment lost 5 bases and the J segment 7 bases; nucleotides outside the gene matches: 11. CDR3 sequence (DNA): TGTGCCAGCAGCAACAAAACCAAGCGGGAAGAGCAGTACTTC. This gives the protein CASSNKTKREEQYF.

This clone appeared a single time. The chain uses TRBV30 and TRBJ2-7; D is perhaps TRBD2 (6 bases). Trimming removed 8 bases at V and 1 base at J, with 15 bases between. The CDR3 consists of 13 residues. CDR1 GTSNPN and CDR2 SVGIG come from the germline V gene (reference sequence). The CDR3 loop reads CARGRENSYEQYF. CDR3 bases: TGTGCCCGTGGACGGGAGAATTCCTACGAGCAGTACTTC.

The CDR3 DNA is TGTGCCAGCAGAACGGGACCTTCTGGAAACACCATATATTTT. Translated: CASRTGPSGNTIYF. The chain uses TRBV28 and TRBJ1-3; possibly TRBD1 for D (5 bases). From germline, CDR1 is MDHEN and CDR2 SYDVKM. The CDR3 runs to 14 residues. The V end was cut by 6 bases, the J end by 1 base, with 10 bases between.